This T cell receptor (beta chain) was sequenced during a study of vaccination and CD4 T cells after COVID-19 (dated by TCRdb to 2021 to 2024). For the study in its entirety: Convalescent patients had a positive SARS-CoV-2 result on nasal swab PCR, and of these patients, nine had mild disease and one had severe disease. In control cultures, a CEFX viral epitope pool was used as positive control, an HIV-1 Nef peptide pool was used as negative control, or no peptide was added. Each participant got two doses of either the Pfizer-BioNTech BNT162b2 vaccine (n=8) or the Moderna mRNA-1273 vaccine (n=2). Six males and four females were included in the convalescent cohort, with two Hispanic individuals, seven Caucasians, two Asians and one multiracial person represented. The spike-specific CD4+ TCR repertoire was compared before and after mRNA vaccination in approximately ten COVID-19 convalescent patients and 4 infection-naive healthy vaccine recipients. The time from the second vaccine dose to post-vaccine blood sampling had a median of 72 days and ranged from about 14 to 241 days. Post-COVID blood samples from convalescent patients were collected a median of around 100 days after diagnosis, with a range of about 35 to 161 days. For stimulating the cultures, overlapping spike peptide pools were used, derived from SARS-CoV-2 as well as from the common cold coronaviruses HCoV-NL63, HCoV-OC43 and HCoV-229E.

The sample's treatment or condition label, in plain terms: roughly 10-day PBMC culture with coronavirus spike peptide pools or control peptides (ViraFEST assay). The ViraFEST assay, used in the study, expanded antigen-specific T cells with peptide pools and then identified the expanded clonotypes through TCR sequencing. The positive SARS-CoV-2 PCR tests of the convalescent patients were dated from March to December 2020, before the Alpha, Beta and Delta variants emerged in the United States. Some 2 million PBMCs per well were cultured in IMDM with approximately 5.5% human AB serum and roughly 9.3 IU/ml IL-2, plus 10 ug/ml peptide pools. On days 3 and 7, half of the culture medium was replaced with fresh IL-2-containing medium. After 10 days of culture, CD4+ T cells were isolated by negative selection using the EasySep CD4+ T cell isolation kit. PBMCs were separated from whole blood using Ficoll-Paque Plus gradient centrifugation and then either used fresh or cryopreserved at -140C. In general, triplicate wells were set up for every culture condition.

For CDR1 and CDR2, the germline V gene lists LGHNA and YSLEER. The CDR3 has 19 amino acids, counting the end cysteine and phenylalanine. Left in the record is the CDR3 DNA by itself, 57 bases read in frame from the first base. Relative to germline, V is missing 0 bases and J is missing 4 bases, with 17 bases of the junction outside any gene match. About this clonotype itself: It has no known antigen specificity. No base quality values were provided; no much bigger clone lies one nucleotide off.

Library generation was performed with PCR. TCR sequencing of DNA from cultured CD4+ T cells used the Oncomine TCR Beta short-read assay at the Johns Hopkins FTIC core. The QIAamp micro DNA kit was used to extract genomic DNA from the cultured CD4+ T cells. Oncomine TCR Beta libraries from cultured CD4+ T cells were pooled with unique dual indexes and sequenced on an Illumina iSeq 100. The published analysis was carried out like this. Non-productive sequences were filtered out, and CDR3s that did not start with C, did not end with F or W, or were shorter than 7 amino acids were discarded. Antigen-specific clonotypes were identified with the MANAFEST web application by comparing peptide-stimulated wells with reference and other culture wells. An FDR below 0.05, an odds ratio above 5, and a productive frequency above 0.1% in at least two of three replicate wells were required for clones to be considered positive. Clonotypes that were significantly expanded in both SARS-CoV-2 spike wells and at least one common cold coronavirus spike condition were defined as cross-reactive. Similarity between CDR3 sequences was evaluated in R version 3.6.1 using Levenshtein distances (stringdist) and unrooted phylogenetic trees (ape). The public reads were reanalyzed by TCRdb: fastp trimming at Q25, MiXCR alignment, in-frame beta chains only. Duplicate CDR3 protein sequences are folded into a single record with the most common DNA and genes. These V and J calls rely on TCRdb rather than the paper's analysis. The sample contains about 20,000 distinct CDR3 sequences, over 50% of them found a single time. The ten largest make up roughly 17% of the sample.

The study at large found these results: Only a relatively small number of convalescent patients were included in the study, and early timepoints following natural infection were not analyzed. Although the median number of SARS-CoV-2-reactive clonotypes went up from more than 20 after infection to some 40 after vaccination, the increase was not significant. In convalescent patients, nearly all vaccine-specific clones (304 of 307) were found to be mono-reactive for SARS-CoV-2 spike rather than cross-reactive with common cold coronaviruses. In convalescent patients, a median 86.3% of post-vaccine SARS-CoV-2-reactive clones were detected only after vaccination, suggesting vaccine-specific priming.

The sample taken for sequencing was CD4+ T cells from blood, cultured in vitro. The sequence was collected from a human donor who had recovered from COVID-19. The chain is made from TRBV4-3 and TRBJ1-1; TRBD1 agrees with 7 junctional bases. At the DNA level, the sequence is TGCGCCAGCAGCCAAGATCCTTGGACAGGTAGTATCGGTCGCACTGAAGCTTTCTTT. Its translation reads: CASSQDPWTGSIGRTEAFF.